This is a list of T cell receptor beta chains from one sample in a study of T cell repertoires in cytomegalovirus infection. TCRdb analysed the reads with MiXCR anew, one entry per CDR3 protein. Of around 770,000 distinct CDR3 sequences in the sample, about 28% were seen once. These TCRs are of unknown antigen specificity. This specimen consisted of cultured CD8+ T cells from PBMCs, obtained from culture after CMV antigen stimulation. These receptor sequences come from a human donor in good health (CMV status not recorded). Some clones in this sample may be carry-over from other donors' samples. CDR3s include the opening cysteine and the closing phenylalanine or tryptophan. A D gene is named only where the DNA matches it firmly. Part of the rows lack a size; the others show once, few, many or a class for expanded clones.

clone_size	v_call	d_call	j_call	cdr3_aa	cdr3_nt
few	TRBV6-1	NA	TRBJ1-1	CASSEVFNTEAFF	TGTGCCAGCAGTGAAGTGTTCAACACTGAAGCTTTCTTT
few	TRBV19	TRBD2	TRBJ2-1	CASSWGGEFEQFF	TGTGCCAGTAGTTGGGGAGGGGAATTTGAGCAGTTCTTC
NA	TRBV3-1	NA	TRBJ1-6	CASSRRDRHNSPLHF	TGTGCCAGCAGCCGACGGGACCGACATAATTCACCCCTCCACTTT
NA	TRBV4-2	NA	TRBJ2-3	CASAQEPDTQYF	TGTGCCAGCGCCCAGGAACCAGATACGCAGTATTTT
few	TRBV2	TRBD2	TRBJ2-1	CASSNPTIAGGTYNEQFF	TGTGCCAGCAGTAACCCCACAATAGCGGGGGGAACCTACAATGAGCAGTTCTTC
many	TRBV7-2	TRBD1	TRBJ1-3	CASSLGDRYSGNTIYF	TGTGCCAGCAGCTTAGGGGACAGATACTCTGGAAACACCATATATTTT
many	TRBV4-1	NA	TRBJ2-3	CASSQTGDTQYF	TGCGCCAGCAGCCAGACAGGTGATACGCAGTATTTT
few	TRBV5-5	NA	TRBJ2-2	CASSLLTETGELFF	TGTGCCAGCAGCCTTCTGACAGAAACCGGGGAGCTGTTTTTT
NA	TRBV20-1	TRBD2	TRBJ2-5	CSARDSLVAGDVFQETQYF	TGCAGTGCTAGAGATAGCCTCGTGGCGGGGGACGTATTCCAAGAGACCCAGTACTTC
few	TRBV7-9	NA	TRBJ2-1	CASSWIRGGAYNEQFF	TGTGCCAGCAGCTGGATTCGAGGGGGAGCCTACAATGAGCAGTTCTTC
many	TRBV6-5	NA	TRBJ1-3	CASSRTAISGNTIYF	TGTGCCAGCAGTCGGACAGCGATTTCTGGAAACACCATATATTTT
NA	TRBV11-2	NA	TRBJ1-1	CASSLDMWNSRNTEAFF	TGTGCCAGCAGCTTAGATATGTGGAATTCAAGGAACACTGAAGCTTTCTTT
few	TRBV10-3	TRBD1	TRBJ1-2	CAILIIVNRGAEGYTF	TGTGCCATCCTAATTATAGTTAACAGGGGAGCGGAAGGCTACACCTTC
few	TRBV6-5	NA	TRBJ1-1	CASSYSSVRNTEAFF	TGTGCCAGCAGTTACTCGTCGGTACGTAACACTGAAGCTTTCTTT
NA	TRBV4-2	NA	TRBJ2-1	CASSQVTAYNEQFF	TGTGCCAGCAGCCAAGTAACAGCCTACAATGAGCAGTTCTTC
once	TRBV5-4	NA	TRBJ1-1	CASSLKRERLDTEAFF	TGTGCCAGCAGCTTGAAAAGGGAAAGGTTGGACACTGAAGCTTTCTTT
few	TRBV6-5	NA	TRBJ2-5	CASSYFNQETQYF	TGTGCCAGCAGTTACTTCAACCAAGAGACCCAGTACTTC
NA	TRBV20-1	TRBD1	TRBJ1-2	CSAMTGLNYGYTF	TGCAGTGCAATGACAGGGCTCAACTATGGCTACACCTTC
NA	TRBV2	NA	TRBJ2-1	CASWRGSEQFF	TGTGCCAGCTGGAGGGGTAGTGAGCAGTTCTTC
NA	TRBV4-1	NA	TRBJ1-1	CASSQVMGTEAFF	TGCGCCAGCAGCCAAGTAATGGGCACTGAAGCTTTCTTT
NA	TRBV6-5	NA	TRBJ1-1	CASRNPRKNTEAFF	TGTGCCAGCAGAAACCCCCGAAAGAACACTGAAGCTTTCTTT
NA	TRBV19	TRBD2	TRBJ2-3	CASSLAGVFDTQYF	TGTGCCAGTAGCCTAGCGGGGGTTTTCGATACGCAGTATTTT
few	TRBV27	TRBD1	TRBJ1-6	CASSATGGPLHF	TGTGCCAGCAGTGCCACAGGGGGACCCCTCCACTTT
many	TRBV7-2	NA	TRBJ1-1	CASSLSRVGLTEAFF	TGTGCCAGCAGCTTATCACGTGTTGGGTTGACTGAAGCTTTCTTT
NA	TRBV24-1	TRBD2	TRBJ2-1	CATSDPVAGGNEQFF	TGTGCCACCAGTGATCCGGTAGCGGGGGGGAATGAGCAGTTCTTC
many	TRBV29-1	TRBD1	TRBJ1-2	CSALDPGQGDGYTF	TGCAGCGCCCTTGACCCCGGACAGGGGGATGGCTACACCTTC
NA	TRBV10-1	NA	TRBJ1-5	CASNDRYSNQPQHF	TGCGCCAGCAATGACAGATATAGCAATCAGCCCCAGCATTTT
many	TRBV7-9	TRBD1	TRBJ1-2	CASSHILRQGEGYTF	TGTGCCAGCAGCCACATACTGCGACAGGGTGAGGGCTACACCTTC
NA	TRBV27	NA	TRBJ1-2	CASSGTTNYGYTF	TGTGCCAGTTCCGGGACAACTAACTATGGCTACACCTTC
NA	TRBV2	TRBD1	TRBJ1-1	CASSEVGGPGGTEAFF	TGTGCCAGCAGTGAAGTCGGGGGCCCAGGGGGGACTGAAGCTTTCTTT
few	TRBV7-6	NA	TRBJ1-5	CASSPNDRGSNQPQHF	TGTGCCAGCAGCCCAAACGACAGAGGCAGCAATCAGCCCCAGCATTTT
few	TRBV2	NA	TRBJ2-7	CARNRDATYEQYF	TGTGCCAGAAACCGGGACGCCACCTACGAGCAGTACTTC
NA	TRBV10-3	NA	TRBJ1-5	CAIRVWDGNNQPQHF	TGTGCCATCAGGGTCTGGGACGGGAACAATCAGCCCCAGCATTTT
NA	TRBV6-1	NA	TRBJ2-7	CASSGTGLSYEQYF	TGTGCCAGCAGTGGGACAGGACTAAGCTACGAGCAGTACTTC
NA	TRBV6-6	NA	TRBJ1-1	CASSHDNPTPWAEAFF	TGTGCCAGCAGTCACGACAACCCGACACCCTGGGCTGAAGCTTTCTTT
few	TRBV27	TRBD1	TRBJ1-4	CASSSPRQGRNEKLFF	TGTGCCAGCAGTTCCCCGCGACAGGGTCGAAATGAAAAACTGTTTTTT
few	TRBV6-2/TRBV6-3	TRBD2	TRBJ2-3	CASSLSGGFTDTQYF	TGTGCCAGCAGCCTCAGCGGGGGGTTCACAGATACGCAGTATTTT
few	TRBV11-2	TRBD1	TRBJ1-2	CASSDRDRDTRSYGYTF	TGTGCCAGCAGCGACCGGGACAGGGATACCCGCTCCTATGGCTACACCTTC
NA	TRBV6-6	NA	TRBJ1-1	CDSSLEWGLDTEAFF	TGTGACAGCAGTTTGGAATGGGGGCTGGACACTGAAGCTTTCTTT
NA	TRBV28	NA	TRBJ2-3	CASSPLQSTDTQYF	TGTGCCAGCAGTCCTCTTCAAAGTACAGATACGCAGTATTTT
NA	TRBV14	NA	TRBJ1-2	CASSQDWKGRNYGYTF	TGTGCCAGCAGCCAAGATTGGAAAGGCAGAAACTATGGCTACACCTTC
NA	TRBV12-3/TRBV12-4	NA	TRBJ1-2	CASSRAPQDGYTF	TGTGCCAGCAGCCGGGCGCCTCAGGATGGCTACACCTTC
many	TRBV7-6	TRBD1	TRBJ1-1	CASSSGQGAITEAFF	TGTGCCAGCAGCTCGGGACAGGGGGCGATCACTGAAGCTTTCTTT
NA	TRBV11-2	TRBD1	TRBJ2-2	CASSREYIIQVGTGITGELFF	TGTGCCAGCAGCCGCGAGTATATAATCCAAGTCGGGACAGGGATCACCGGGGAGCTGTTTTTT